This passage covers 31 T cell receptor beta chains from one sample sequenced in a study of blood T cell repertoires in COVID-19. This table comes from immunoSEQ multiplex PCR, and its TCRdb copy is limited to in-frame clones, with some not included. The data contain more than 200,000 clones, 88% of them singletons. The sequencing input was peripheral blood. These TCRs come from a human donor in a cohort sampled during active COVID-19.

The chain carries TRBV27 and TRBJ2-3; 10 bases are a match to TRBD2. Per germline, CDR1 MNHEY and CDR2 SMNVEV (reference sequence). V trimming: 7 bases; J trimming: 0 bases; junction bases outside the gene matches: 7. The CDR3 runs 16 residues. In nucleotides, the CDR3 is TGTGCCAGCAACCCAGCGGGGGGGCCAAGCACAGATACGCAGTATTTT. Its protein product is CASNPAGGPSTDTQYF.

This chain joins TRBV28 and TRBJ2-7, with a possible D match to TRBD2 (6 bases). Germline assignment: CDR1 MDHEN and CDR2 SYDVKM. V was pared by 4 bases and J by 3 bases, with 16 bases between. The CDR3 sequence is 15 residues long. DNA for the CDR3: TGTGCCAGCAGTTCAGAGGCGGGGAGCCGCTACGAGCAGTACTTC. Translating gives CASSSEAGSRYEQYF.

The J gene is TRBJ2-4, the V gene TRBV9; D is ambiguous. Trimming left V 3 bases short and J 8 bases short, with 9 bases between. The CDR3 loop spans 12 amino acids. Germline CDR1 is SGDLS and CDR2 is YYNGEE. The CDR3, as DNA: TGTGCCAGCAGCGCCTACGGTGACATTCAGTACTTC. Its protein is CASSAYGDIQYF.

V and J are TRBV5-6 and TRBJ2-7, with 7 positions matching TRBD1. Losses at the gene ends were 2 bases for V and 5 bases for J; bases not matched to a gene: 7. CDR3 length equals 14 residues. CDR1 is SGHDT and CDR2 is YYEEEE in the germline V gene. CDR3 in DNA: TGTGCCAGCAGCTTAAAGACAGGGTTGGACGAGCAGTACTTC. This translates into CASSLKTGLDEQYF.

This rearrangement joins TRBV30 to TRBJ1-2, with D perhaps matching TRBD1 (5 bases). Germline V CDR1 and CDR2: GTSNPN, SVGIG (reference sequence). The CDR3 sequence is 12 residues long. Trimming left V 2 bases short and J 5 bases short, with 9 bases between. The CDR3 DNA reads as TGTGCCTGGAGTACAGGCGATTATGGCTACACCTTC. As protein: CAWSTGDYGYTF.

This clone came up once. CDR3 residues: CASSLSGGHESHSNQPQHF. The CDR3 DNA sequence: TGTGCCAGCAGTTTGTCGGGGGGCCACGAATCCCATAGCAATCAGCCCCAGCATTTT. The rearrangement uses TRBV28 and TRBJ1-5, with a tentative D call TRBD1 (6 bases). The germline gives CDR1 MDHEN, CDR2 SYDVKM. Trimming pared 3 bases from V and 0 bases from J, leaving 21 bases between. This CDR3 comprises 19 residues. The whole variable domain, filled in from reference TRBV28 and TRBJ1-5, reads DVKVTQSSRYLVKRTGEKVFLECVQDMDHENMFWYRQDPGLGLRLIYFSYDVKMKEKGDIPEGYSVSREKKERFSLILESASTNQTSMYLCASSLSGGHESHSNQPQHFGDGTRLSIL.

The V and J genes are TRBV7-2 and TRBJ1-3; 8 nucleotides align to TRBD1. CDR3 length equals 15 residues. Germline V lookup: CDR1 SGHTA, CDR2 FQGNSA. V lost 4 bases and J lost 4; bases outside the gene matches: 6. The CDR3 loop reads CASSSSGGAGNTIYF. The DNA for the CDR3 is TGTGCCAGCAGCTCTTCAGGGGGCGCCGGAAACACCATATATTTT.

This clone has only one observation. CDR3 nucleotides: TGTGCCAGTAGTATACTTTCAGTGAACACTGAAGCTTTCTTT. Its translation: CASSILSVNTEAFF. This rearrangement joins TRBV19 to TRBJ1-1; D call uncertain. Trimming took 2 bases from V and 0 from J, leaving 7 bases between them. The length of the CDR3 is 14 residues. From germline, CDR1 is LNHDA and CDR2 SQIVND (reference sequence).

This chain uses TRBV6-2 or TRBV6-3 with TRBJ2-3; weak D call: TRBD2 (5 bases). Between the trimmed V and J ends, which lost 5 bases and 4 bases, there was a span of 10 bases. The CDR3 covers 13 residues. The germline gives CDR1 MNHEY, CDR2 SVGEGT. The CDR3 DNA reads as TGTGCCAGCAGTCCCCGGACTTCAGATACGCAGTATTTT. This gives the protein CASSPRTSDTQYF.

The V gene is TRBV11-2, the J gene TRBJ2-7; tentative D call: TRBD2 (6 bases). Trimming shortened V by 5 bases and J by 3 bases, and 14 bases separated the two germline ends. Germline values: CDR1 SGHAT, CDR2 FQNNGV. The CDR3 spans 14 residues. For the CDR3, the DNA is TGTGCCAGCAGCCAACGGGCGGGGAGCTACGAGCAGTACTTC. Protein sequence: CASSQRAGSYEQYF.

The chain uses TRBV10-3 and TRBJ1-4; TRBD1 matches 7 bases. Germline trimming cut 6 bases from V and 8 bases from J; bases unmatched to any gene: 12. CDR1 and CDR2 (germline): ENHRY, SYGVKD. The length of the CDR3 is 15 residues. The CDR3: CAISDSTGIDEKLFF. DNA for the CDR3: TGTGCCATCAGCGATTCGACAGGGATAGACGAAAAACTGTTTTTT.

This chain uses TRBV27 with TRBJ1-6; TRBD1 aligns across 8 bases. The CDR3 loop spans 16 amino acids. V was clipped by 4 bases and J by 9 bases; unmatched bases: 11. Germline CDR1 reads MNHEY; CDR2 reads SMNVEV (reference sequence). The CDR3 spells CASSYYPQGAGSPLHF. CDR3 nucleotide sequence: TGTGCCAGCAGTTACTATCCCCAGGGGGCGGGTTCACCCCTCCACTTT.

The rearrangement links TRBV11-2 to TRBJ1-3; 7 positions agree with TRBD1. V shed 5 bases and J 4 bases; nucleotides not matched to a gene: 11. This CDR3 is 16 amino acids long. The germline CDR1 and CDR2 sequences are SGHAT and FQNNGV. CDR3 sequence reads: CASSTRQGLAGNTIYF. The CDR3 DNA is TGTGCCAGCAGCACCAGACAGGGTCTTGCAGGAAACACCATATATTTT.

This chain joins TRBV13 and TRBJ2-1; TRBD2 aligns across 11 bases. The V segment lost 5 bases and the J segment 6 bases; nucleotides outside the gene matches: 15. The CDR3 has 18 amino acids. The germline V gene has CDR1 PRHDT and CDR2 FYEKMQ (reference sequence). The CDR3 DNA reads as TGTGCCAGCAGCCCGACAACTCAGACTAGCGGGATCCGCAATGAGCAGTTCTTC. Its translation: CASSPTTQTSGIRNEQFF.

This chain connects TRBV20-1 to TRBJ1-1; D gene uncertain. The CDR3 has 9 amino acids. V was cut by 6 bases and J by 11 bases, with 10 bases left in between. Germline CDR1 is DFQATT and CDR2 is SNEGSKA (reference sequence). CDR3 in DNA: TGCAGTGCCATGCCGGGGGCTTTCTTT. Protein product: CSAMPGAFF.

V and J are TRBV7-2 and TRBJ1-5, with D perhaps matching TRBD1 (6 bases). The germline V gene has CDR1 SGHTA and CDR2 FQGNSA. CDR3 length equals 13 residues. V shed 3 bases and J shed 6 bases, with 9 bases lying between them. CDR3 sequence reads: CASSFTGFQPQHF. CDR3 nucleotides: TGTGCCAGCAGCTTTACAGGGTTTCAGCCCCAGCATTTT.

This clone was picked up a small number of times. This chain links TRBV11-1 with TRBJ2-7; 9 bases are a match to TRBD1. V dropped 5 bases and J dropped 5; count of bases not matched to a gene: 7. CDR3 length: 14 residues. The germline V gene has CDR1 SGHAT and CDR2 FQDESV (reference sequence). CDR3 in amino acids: CASSPTGQGNEQYF. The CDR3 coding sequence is TGTGCCAGCAGCCCTACGGGACAGGGTAACGAGCAGTACTTC.

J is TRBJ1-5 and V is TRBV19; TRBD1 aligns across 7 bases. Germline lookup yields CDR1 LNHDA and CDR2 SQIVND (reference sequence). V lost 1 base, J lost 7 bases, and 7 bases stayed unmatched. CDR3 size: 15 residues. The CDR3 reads CASSIVQGFEQPQHF. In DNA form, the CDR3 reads TGTGCCAGTAGTATAGTACAGGGGTTTGAACAGCCCCAGCATTTT.

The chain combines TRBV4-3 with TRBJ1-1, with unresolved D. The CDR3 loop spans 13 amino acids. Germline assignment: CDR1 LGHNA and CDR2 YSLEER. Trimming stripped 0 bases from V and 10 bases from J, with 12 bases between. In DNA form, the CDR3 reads TGCGCCAGCAGCCAAGACGCTCAGGTCTCAGCTTTCTTT. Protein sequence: CASSQDAQVSAFF.

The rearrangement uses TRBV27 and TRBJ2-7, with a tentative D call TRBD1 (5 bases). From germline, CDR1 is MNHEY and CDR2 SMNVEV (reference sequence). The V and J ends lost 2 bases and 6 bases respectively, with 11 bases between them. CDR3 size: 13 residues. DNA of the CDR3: TGTGCCAGCAGTTTAGTGGACAAGGGCGAGCAGTACTTC. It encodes CASSLVDKGEQYF.

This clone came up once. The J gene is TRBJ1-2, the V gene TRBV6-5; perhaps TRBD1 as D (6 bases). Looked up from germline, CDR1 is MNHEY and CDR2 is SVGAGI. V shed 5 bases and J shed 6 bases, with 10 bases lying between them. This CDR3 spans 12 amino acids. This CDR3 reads CASSPNRDGYTF. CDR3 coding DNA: TGTGCCAGCAGTCCCAACAGGGATGGCTACACCTTC.

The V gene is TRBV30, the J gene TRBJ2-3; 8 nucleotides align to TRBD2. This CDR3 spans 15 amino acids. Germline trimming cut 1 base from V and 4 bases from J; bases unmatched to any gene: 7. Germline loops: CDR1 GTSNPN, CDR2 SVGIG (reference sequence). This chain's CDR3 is CAWSEWGGGSDTQYF. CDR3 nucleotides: TGTGCCTGGAGTGAATGGGGCGGGGGGTCAGATACGCAGTATTTT.

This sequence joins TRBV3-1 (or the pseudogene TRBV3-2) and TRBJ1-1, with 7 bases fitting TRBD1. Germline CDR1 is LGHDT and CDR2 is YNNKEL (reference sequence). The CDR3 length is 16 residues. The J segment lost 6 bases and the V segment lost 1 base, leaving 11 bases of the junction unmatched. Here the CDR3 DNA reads TGTGCCAGCAGCCAAGGTGGGACAGTGAGGATCGCTGAAGCTTTCTTT. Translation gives CASSQGGTVRIAEAFF.

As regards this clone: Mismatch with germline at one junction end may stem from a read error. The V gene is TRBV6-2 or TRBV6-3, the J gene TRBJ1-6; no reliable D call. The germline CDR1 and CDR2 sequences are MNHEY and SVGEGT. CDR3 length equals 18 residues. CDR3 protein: CASNYQYIGSFGDSPLHF. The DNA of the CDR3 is TGTGCCAGCAATTACCAATACATTGGGTCGTTTGGAGATTCACCCCTCCACTTT.

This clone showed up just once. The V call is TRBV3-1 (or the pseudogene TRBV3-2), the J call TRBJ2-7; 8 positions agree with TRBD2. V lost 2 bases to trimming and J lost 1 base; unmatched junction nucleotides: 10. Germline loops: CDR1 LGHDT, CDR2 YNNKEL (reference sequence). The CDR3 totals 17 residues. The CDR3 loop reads CASSQWSSGPPSYEQYF. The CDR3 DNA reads TGTGCCAGCAGCCAATGGTCTAGCGGGCCGCCTTCCTACGAGCAGTACTTC.

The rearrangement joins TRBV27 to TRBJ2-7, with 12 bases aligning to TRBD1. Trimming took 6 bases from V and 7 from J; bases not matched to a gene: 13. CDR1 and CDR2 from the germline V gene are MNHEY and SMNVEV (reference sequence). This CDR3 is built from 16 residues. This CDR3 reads CASRLQSGTGGSEQYF. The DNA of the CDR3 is TGTGCCAGCAGACTCCAAAGCGGGACAGGGGGCAGTGAGCAGTACTTC.

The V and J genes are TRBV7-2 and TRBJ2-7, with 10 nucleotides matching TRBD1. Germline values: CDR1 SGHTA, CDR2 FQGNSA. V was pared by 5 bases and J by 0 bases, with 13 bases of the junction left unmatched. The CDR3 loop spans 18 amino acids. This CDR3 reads CASSRGQGLLINSYEQYF. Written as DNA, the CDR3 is TGTGCCAGCAGCCGGGGACAGGGGCTATTGATAAACTCCTACGAGCAGTACTTC.

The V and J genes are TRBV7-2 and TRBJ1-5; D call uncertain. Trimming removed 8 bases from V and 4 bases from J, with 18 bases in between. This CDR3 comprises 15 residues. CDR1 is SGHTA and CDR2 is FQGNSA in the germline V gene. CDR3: CASRREEGPNQPQHF. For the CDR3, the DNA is TGTGCCAGCCGCCGGGAGGAGGGCCCGAATCAGCCCCAGCATTTT.

In nucleotides, the CDR3 is TGCGCCAGCAGCCCTCTTACCGGGACAGCCGATGGCTACACCTTC. It encodes CASSPLTGTADGYTF. V gene TRBV4-3 combines with J gene TRBJ1-2, with 7 bases fitting TRBD1. V lost 4 bases to trimming and J lost 6 bases; unmatched junction nucleotides: 11. The germline V gene has CDR1 LGHNA and CDR2 YSLEER. The CDR3 runs 15 residues.

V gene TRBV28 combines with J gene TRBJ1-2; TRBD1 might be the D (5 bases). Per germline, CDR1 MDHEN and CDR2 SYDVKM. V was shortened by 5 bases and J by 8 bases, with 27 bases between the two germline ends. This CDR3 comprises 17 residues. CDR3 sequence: CASSDQGRAIYYEGYTF. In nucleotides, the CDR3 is TGTGCCAGCAGTGATCAAGGCAGGGCTATCTATTATGAAGGCTACACCTTC.

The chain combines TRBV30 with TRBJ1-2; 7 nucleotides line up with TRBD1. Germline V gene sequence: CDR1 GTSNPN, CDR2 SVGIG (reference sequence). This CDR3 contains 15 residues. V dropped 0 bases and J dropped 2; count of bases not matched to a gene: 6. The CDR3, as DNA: TGTGCCTGGAGTGTACCCGTCAGGGGGAACTATGGCTACACCTTC. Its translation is CAWSVPVRGNYGYTF.